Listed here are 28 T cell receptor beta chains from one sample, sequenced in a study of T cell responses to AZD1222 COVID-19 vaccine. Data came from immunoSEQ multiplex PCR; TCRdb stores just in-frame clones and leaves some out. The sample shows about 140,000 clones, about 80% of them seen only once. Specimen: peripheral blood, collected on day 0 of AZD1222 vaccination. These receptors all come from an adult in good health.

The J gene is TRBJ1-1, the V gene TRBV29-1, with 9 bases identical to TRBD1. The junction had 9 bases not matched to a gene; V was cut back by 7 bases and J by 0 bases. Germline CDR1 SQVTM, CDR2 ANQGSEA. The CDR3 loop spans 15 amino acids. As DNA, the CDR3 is TGCAGCGCTATGGGCCGGACAGGGGTGAACACTGAAGCTTTCTTT. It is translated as CSAMGRTGVNTEAFF.

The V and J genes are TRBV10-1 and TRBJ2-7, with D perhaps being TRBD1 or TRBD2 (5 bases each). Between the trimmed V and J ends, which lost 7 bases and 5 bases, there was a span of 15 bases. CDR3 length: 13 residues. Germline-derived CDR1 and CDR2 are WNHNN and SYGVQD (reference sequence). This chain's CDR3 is CASKKTGTHEQYF. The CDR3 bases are TGCGCCAGCAAGAAGACCGGGACCCACGAGCAGTACTTC.

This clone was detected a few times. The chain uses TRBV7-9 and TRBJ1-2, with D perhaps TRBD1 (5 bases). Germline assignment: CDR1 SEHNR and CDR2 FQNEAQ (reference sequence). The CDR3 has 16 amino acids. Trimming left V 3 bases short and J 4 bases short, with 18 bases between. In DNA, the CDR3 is TGTGCCAGCAGCTTGGGAGGGGATGTAGGAGGCTATGGCTACACCTTC. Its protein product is CASSLGGDVGGYGYTF.

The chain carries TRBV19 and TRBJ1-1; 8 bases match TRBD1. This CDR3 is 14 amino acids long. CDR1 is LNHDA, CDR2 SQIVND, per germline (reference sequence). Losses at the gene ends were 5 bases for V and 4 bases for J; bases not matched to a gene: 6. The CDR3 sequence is CASSVQGAGTEAFF. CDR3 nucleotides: TGTGCCAGTAGTGTGCAGGGGGCCGGCACTGAAGCTTTCTTT. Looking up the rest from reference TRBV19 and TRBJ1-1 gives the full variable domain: DGGITQSPKYLFRKEGQNVTLSCEQNLNHDAMYWYRQDPGQGLRLIYYSQIVNDFQKGDIAEGYSVSREKKESFPLTVTSAQKNPTAFYLCASSVQGAGTEAFFGQGTRLTVV.

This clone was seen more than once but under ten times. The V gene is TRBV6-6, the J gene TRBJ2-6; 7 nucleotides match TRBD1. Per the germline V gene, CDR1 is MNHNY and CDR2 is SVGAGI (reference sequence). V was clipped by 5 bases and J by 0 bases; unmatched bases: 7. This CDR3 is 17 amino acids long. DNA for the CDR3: TGTGCCAGCAGTCTCAGGGACAGCAGCTCTGGGGCCAACGTCCTGACTTTC. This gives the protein CASSLRDSSSGANVLTF.

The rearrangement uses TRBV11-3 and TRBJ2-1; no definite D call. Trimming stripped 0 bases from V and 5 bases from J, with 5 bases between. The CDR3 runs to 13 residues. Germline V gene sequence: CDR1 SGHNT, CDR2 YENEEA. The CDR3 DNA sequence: TGTGCCAGCAGCTTAGACAGTAACAATGAGCAGTTCTTC. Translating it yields CASSLDSNNEQFF.

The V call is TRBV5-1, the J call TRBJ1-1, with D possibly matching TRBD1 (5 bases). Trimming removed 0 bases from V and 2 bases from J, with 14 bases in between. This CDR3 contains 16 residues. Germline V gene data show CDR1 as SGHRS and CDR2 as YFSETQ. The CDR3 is CASSLDSWGLNTEAFF. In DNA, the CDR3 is TGCGCCAGCAGCTTGGATTCGTGGGGCCTAAACACTGAAGCTTTCTTT.

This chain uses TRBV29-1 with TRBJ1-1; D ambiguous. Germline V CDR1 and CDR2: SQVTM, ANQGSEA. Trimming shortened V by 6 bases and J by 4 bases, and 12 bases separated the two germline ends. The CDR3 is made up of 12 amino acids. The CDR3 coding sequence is TGCAGCGTACCGAAAATCGGCACTGAAGCTTTCTTT. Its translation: CSVPKIGTEAFF.

The CDR3 spells CASSLEAAASGEKLFF. The CDR3, as DNA: TGTGCCAGCAGCTTAGAGGCGGCTGCATCGGGGGAAAAACTGTTTTTT. The chain links TRBV7-9 to TRBJ1-4; D is undetermined. The CDR3 has 16 residues. The ends were cut back, 1 base at V and 8 bases at J, with 17 bases in the middle. The germline V gene encodes CDR1 SEHNR and CDR2 FQNEAQ (reference sequence).

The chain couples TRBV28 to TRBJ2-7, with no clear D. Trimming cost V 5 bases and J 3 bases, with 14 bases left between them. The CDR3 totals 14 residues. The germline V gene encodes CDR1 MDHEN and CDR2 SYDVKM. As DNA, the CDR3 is TGTGCCAGCAGTCCCCCGACAACGAACTACGAGCAGTACTTC. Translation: CASSPPTTNYEQYF.

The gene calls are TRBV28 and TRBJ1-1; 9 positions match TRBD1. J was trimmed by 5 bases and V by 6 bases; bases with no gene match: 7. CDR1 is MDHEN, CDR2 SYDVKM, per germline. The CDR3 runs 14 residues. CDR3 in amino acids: CASRGQGGWTEAFF. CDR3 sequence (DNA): TGTGCCAGCAGGGGACAGGGAGGGTGGACTGAAGCTTTCTTT.

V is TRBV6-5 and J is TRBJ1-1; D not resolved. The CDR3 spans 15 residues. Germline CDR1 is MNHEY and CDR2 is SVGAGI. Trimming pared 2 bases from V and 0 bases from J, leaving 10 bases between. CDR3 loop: CASSYAGLMNTEAFF. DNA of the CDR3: TGTGCCAGCAGTTACGCAGGCCTCATGAACACTGAAGCTTTCTTT.

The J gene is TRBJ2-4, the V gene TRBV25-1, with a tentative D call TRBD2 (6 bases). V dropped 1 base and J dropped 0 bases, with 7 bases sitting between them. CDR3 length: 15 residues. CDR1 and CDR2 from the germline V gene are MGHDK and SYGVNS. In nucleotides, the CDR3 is TGTGCCAGCAGTGAATGGGAGGCAGCCAAAAACATTCAGTACTTC. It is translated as CASSEWEAAKNIQYF.

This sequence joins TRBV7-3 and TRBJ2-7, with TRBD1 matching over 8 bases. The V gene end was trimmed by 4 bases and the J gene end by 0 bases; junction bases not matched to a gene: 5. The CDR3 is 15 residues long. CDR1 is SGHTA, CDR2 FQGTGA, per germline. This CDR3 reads CASSSDRESSYEQYF. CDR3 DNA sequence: TGTGCCAGCAGCTCGGACAGGGAAAGCTCCTACGAGCAGTACTTC.

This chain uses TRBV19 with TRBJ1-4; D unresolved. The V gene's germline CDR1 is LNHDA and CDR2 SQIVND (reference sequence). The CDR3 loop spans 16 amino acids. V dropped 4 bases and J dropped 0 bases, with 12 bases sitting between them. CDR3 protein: CASSTRGIATNEKLFF. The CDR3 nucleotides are TGTGCCAGTAGTACCCGAGGGATTGCAACTAATGAAAAACTGTTTTTT.

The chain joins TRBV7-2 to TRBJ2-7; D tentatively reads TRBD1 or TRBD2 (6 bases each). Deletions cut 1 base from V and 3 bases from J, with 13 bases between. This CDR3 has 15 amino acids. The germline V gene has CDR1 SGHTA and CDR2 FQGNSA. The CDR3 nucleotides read TGTGCCAGCAGCTTAGACGGGGGCGAAGGCTACGAGCAGTACTTC. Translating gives CASSLDGGEGYEQYF.

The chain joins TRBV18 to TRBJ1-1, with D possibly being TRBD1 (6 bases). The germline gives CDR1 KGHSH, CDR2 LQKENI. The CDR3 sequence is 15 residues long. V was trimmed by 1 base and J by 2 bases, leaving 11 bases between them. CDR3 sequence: CASSPLSGVNTEAFF. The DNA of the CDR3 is TGTGCCAGCTCACCACTTTCAGGGGTTAACACTGAAGCTTTCTTT.

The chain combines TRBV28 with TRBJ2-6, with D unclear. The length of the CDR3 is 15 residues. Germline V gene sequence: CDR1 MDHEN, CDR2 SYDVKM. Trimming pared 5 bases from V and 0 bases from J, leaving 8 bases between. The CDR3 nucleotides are TGTGCCAGCAGTACTACTCGCTCTGGGGCCAACGTCCTGACTTTC. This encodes CASSTTRSGANVLTF.

In DNA form, the CDR3 reads TGTGCCAGCTTTACAGGGGGCAATGAAAAACTGTTTTTT. Amino acids: CASFTGGNEKLFF. The gene calls are TRBV28 and TRBJ1-4; 9 bases match TRBD1. After removal of 8 bases from V and 5 bases from J, the junction contained 3 bases not matched to a gene. The germline gives CDR1 MDHEN, CDR2 SYDVKM. The CDR3 loop spans 13 amino acids.

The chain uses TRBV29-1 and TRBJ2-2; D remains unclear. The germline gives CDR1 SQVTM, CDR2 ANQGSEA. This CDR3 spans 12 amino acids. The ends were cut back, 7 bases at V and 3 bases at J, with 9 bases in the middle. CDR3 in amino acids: CSAVQDTGELFF. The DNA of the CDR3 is TGCAGCGCCGTCCAGGACACCGGGGAGCTGTTTTTT.

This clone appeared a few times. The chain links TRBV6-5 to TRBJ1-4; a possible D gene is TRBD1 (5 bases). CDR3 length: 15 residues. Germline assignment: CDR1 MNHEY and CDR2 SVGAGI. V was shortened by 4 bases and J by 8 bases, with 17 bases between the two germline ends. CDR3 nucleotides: TGTGCCAGCAGTTCCGCCGTGAGGGGTGGGGAAAAACTGTTTTTT. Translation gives CASSSAVRGGEKLFF.

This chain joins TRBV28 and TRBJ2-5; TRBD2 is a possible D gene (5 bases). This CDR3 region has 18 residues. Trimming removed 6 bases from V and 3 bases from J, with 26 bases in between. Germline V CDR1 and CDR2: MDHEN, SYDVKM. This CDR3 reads CASRGNLDSVRSEETQYF. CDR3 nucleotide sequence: TGTGCCAGCAGGGGGAACCTGGATAGCGTAAGGTCAGAAGAGACCCAGTACTTC.

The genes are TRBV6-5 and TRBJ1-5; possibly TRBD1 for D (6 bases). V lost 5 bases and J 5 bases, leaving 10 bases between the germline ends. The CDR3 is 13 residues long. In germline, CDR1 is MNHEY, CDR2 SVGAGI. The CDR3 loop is CASSRTAYQPQHF. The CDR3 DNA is TGTGCCAGCAGTCGGACAGCCTATCAGCCCCAGCATTTT.

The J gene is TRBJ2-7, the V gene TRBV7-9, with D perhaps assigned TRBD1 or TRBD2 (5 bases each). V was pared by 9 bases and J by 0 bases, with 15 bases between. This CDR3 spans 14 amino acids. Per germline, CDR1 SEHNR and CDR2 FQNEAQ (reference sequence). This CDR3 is CASSGTPRSYEQYF. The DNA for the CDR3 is TGTGCCAGTTCGGGGACCCCCCGCTCCTACGAGCAGTACTTC. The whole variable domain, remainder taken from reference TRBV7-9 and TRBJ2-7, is DTGVSQNPRHKITKRGQNVTFRCDPISEHNRLYWYRQTLGQGPEFLTYFQNEAQLEKSRLLSDRFSAERPKGSFSTLEIQRTEQGDSAMYLCASSGTPRSYEQYFGPGTRLTVT.

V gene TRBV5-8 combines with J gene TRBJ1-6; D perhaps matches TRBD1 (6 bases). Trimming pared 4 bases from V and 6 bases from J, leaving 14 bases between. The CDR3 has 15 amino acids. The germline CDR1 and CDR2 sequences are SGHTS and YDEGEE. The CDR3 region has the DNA TGTGCCAGCAGCCAGGGGAGCCGGTCTAATTCACCCCTCCACTTT. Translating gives CASSQGSRSNSPLHF.

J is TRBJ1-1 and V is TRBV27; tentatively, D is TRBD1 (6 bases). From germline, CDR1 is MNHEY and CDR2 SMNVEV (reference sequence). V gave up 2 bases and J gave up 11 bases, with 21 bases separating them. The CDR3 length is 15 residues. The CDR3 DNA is TGTGCCAGCAGTTTAAAGGGGGGGCGTAATGCGCTGGCTTTCTTT. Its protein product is CASSLKGGRNALAFF.

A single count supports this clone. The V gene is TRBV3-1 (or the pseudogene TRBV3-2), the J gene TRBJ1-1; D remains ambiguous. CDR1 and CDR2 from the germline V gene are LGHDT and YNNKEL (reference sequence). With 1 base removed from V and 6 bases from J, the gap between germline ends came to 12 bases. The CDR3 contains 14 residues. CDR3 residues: CASSQGLGRAEAFF. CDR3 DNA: TGTGCCAGCAGCCAAGGTTTGGGGAGGGCTGAAGCTTTCTTT.

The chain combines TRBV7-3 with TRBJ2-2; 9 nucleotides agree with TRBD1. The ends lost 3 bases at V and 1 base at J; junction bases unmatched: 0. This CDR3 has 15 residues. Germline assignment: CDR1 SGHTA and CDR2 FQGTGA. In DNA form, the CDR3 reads TGTGCCAGCAGCTTGGGACAGGGGAACACCGGGGAGCTGTTTTTT. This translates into CASSLGQGNTGELFF.